This T cell receptor beta chain was identified in a study of monozygotic twins with inflammatory bowel disease. Germline CDR1 reads SNHLY; CDR2 reads FYNNEI. This CDR3 is 12 amino acids long. Study observations and caveats: Neither one strong signal nor one clonotype associated with IBD was supported.

The input for each TCR library was around 3,400 ng of total RNA. UMIs that included a 6-nucleotide sample barcode were added by template switching, which took place during cDNA synthesis. TCRdb reprocessed the 5' RACE reads; each CDR3 protein has one entry and no DNA is given. The sample includes 300,000 to 400,000 distinct CDR3 sequences. Whole blood without T cell sorting served as the source of isolated total RNA. Details on this clonotype: Its specificity is unknown.

The sequence derives from a human donor with ulcerative colitis or Crohn's disease, or a healthy co-twin of an affected twin (not recorded which). Sample: blood. This chain links TRBV2 with TRBJ2-7; TCRdb names TRBD1, which stays unverified in the absence of DNA. This CDR3 is CASRDRGPEQYF.